This TCR beta chain derives from a study of human T cells and chemical hapten exposure. Germline CDR1 DFQATT, CDR2 SNEGSKA (reference sequence). The length of the CDR3 is 15 residues. V gave up 3 bases and J gave up 7 bases, with 19 bases separating them. One entry per CDR3 protein results from TCRdb running MiXCR on the RACE reads. Here the sample spans around 53,000 distinct CDR3 sequences, roughly 9.5% being singletons. The sample's time point: patch test 1, 2 weeks after DPC sensitization. The treatment here: therapeutic diphenylcyclopropenone sensitization with weekly scalp DPC. This sequence joins TRBV20-1 and TRBJ2-1; D possibly matches TRBD1 or TRBD2 (5 bases each). Source: whole blood, taken in connection with sensitization to the hapten diphenylcyclopropenone (DPC). The clonotype comes from a woman in her forties or fifties with alopecia areata. Some clones in this sample may be carry-over from other donors' samples. The CDR3: CSASYYQGTGNEQFF. The CDR3, as DNA: TGCAGTGCTAGTTATTATCAGGGTACGGGGAATGAGCAGTTCTTC.